These 2 T cell receptor beta chains originate from one sample sequenced in a study of PD-1 blockade in classical Hodgkin lymphoma. The repertoire was sequenced with immunoSEQ multiplex PCR; TCRdb's copy has only in-frame clones and lacks some. The sample shows 4,500 or so clones, around 74% of them seen only once. Time point denoted: cycle 4 day 1 (C4D1), after more than five weeks of nivolumab. Each of the patients experienced relapse following autologous stem cell transplantation, and their brentuximab vedotin exposure differed. Magnetic negative selection of thawed PBMCs yielded the CD8+ T cells. Sample: CD8+ T cells from blood, taken before the fourth cycle of nivolumab. Receptors originate from a human donor with classical Hodgkin lymphoma.

The chain combines TRBV9 with TRBJ2-3; D gene ambiguous. Germline lookup yields CDR1 SGDLS and CDR2 YYNGEE. V lost 3 bases, J lost 0 bases, and 8 bases lay in between. The CDR3 is 14 residues long. The DNA for the CDR3 is TGTGCCAGCAGCGAGAGTGGGAGCACAGATACGCAGTATTTT. It encodes CASSESGSTDTQYF.

V and J are TRBV11-1 and TRBJ1-2; 7 positions agree with TRBD1. From germline, CDR1 is SGHAT and CDR2 FQDESV (reference sequence). This CDR3 is built from 14 residues. Losses at the gene ends were 4 bases for V and 6 bases for J; bases not matched to a gene: 8. The CDR3 reads CASSSRPGTDGYTF. CDR3 in DNA: TGTGCCAGCAGCTCTCGTCCCGGGACAGATGGCTACACCTTC.